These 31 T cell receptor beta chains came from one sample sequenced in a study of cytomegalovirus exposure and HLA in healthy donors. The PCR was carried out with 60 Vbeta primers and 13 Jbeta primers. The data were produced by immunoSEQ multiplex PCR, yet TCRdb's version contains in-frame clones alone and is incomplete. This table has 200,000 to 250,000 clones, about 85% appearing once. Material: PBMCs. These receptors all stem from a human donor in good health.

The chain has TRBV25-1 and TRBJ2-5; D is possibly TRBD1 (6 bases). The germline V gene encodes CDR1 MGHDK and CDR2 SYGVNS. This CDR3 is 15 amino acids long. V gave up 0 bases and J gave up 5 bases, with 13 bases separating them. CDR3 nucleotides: TGTGCCAGCAGTGAATATCAGGGGTCGAGGGAGACCCAGTACTTC. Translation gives CASSEYQGSRETQYF.

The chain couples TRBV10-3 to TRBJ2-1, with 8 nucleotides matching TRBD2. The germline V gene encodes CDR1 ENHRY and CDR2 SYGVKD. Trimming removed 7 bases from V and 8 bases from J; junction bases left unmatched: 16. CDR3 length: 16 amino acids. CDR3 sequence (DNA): TGTGCCATCACCCCTGTTGGAAGCGGGAGTTGGGATGAGCAGTTCTTC. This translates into CAITPVGSGSWDEQFF.

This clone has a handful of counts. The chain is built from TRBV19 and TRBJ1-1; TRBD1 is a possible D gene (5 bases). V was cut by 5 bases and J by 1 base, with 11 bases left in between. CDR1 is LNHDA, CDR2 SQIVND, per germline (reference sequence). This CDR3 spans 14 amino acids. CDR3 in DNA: TGTGCCAGTAGTTCACTCGGGGGGAACACTGAAGCTTTCTTT. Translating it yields CASSSLGGNTEAFF.

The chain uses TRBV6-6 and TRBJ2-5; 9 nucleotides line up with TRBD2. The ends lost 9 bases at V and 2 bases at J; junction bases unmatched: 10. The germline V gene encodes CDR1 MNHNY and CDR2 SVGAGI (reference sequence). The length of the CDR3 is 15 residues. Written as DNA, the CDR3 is TGTGCCAGAATCATAGCGGGAGCTATTCAAGAGACCCAGTACTTC. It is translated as CARIIAGAIQETQYF.

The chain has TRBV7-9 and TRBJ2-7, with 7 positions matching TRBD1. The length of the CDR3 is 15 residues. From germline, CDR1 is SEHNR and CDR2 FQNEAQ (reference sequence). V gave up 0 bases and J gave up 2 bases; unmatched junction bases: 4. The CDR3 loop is CASSLAGTVAYEQYF. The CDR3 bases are TGTGCCAGCAGCTTAGCGGGGACAGTAGCCTACGAGCAGTACTTC.

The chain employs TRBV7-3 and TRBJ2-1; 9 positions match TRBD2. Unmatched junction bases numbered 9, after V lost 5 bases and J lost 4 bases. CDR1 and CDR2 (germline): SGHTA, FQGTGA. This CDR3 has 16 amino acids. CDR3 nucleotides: TGTGCCAGCAGCCGTATTGGGACTAGCAGTTACAATGAGCAGTTCTTC. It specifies CASSRIGTSSYNEQFF.

Here the CDR3 DNA reads TGTGCCAGCAGTCCCGGACAGGAACCCTACGAGCAGTACTTC. Translated: CASSPGQEPYEQYF. The chain employs TRBV27 and TRBJ2-7, with 7 bases fitting TRBD1. From germline, CDR1 is MNHEY and CDR2 SMNVEV (reference sequence). Unmatched junction bases numbered 6, after V lost 5 bases and J lost 2 bases. The CDR3 is made up of 14 amino acids.

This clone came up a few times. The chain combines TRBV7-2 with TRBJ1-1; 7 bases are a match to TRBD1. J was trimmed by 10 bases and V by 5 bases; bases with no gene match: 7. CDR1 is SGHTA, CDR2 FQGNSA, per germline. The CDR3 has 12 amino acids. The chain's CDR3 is CASSLIRDRAFF. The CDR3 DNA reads TGTGCCAGCAGCCTAATCCGGGACAGAGCTTTCTTT.

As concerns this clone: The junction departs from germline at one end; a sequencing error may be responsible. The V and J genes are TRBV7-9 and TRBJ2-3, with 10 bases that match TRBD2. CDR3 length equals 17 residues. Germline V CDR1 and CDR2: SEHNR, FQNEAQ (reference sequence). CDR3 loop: CSSSLWASGRTGDTQYF. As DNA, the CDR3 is TGTTCCAGCAGCTTATGGGCTAGCGGGAGAACAGGGGATACGCAGTATTTT.

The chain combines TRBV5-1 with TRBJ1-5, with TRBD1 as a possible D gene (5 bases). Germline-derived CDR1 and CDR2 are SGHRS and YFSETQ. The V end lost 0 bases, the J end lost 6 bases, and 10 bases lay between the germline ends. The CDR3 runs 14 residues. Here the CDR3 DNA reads TGCGCCAGCAGCTTGGAGGGGTTATCTCAGCCCCAGCATTTT. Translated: CASSLEGLSQPQHF.

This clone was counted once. CDR3: CAWSVGRLPTDTQYF. CDR3 nucleotides: TGTGCCTGGAGTGTGGGGCGATTGCCCACAGATACGCAGTATTTT. The V call is TRBV30, the J call TRBJ2-3; possibly TRBD1 for D (5 bases). Germline lookup yields CDR1 GTSNPN and CDR2 SVGIG (reference sequence). Trimming removed 0 bases from V and 2 bases from J, with 12 bases in between. The CDR3 consists of 15 residues.

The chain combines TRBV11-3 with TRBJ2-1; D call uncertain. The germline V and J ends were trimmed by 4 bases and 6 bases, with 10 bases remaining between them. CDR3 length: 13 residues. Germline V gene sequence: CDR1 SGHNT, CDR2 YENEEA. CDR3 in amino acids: CASSSDSPNEQFF. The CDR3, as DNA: TGTGCCAGCAGCTCCGACTCCCCCAATGAGCAGTTCTTC. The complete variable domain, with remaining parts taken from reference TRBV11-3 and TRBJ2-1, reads EAGVVQSPRYKIIEKKQPVAFWCNPISGHNTLYWYLQNLGQGPELLIRYENEEAVDDSQLPKDRFSAERLKGVDSTLKIQPAELGDSAVYLCASSSDSPNEQFFGPGTRLTVL.

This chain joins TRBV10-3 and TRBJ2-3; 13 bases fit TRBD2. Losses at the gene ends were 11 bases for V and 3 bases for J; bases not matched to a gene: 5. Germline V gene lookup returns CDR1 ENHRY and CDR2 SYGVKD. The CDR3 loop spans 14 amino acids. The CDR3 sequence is CASQTSGRTDTQYF. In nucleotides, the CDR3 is TGTGCCTCGCAGACTAGCGGGAGGACAGATACGCAGTATTTT.

In DNA form, the CDR3 reads TGCACCAGCAGCTTCTGCGGGGGTGTCCAAGAGACCCAGTACTTC. This translates into CTSSFCGGVQETQYF. The gene calls are TRBV1 and TRBJ2-5; TRBD2 is the table's D call, not checked against the DNA. TRBV1 is a listed pseudogene. The CDR3 has 15 residues.

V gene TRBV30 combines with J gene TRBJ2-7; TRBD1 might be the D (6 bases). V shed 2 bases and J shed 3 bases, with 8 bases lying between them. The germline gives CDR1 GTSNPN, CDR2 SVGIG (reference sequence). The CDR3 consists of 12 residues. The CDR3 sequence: CAWSSDSYEQYF. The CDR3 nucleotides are TGTGCCTGGAGTTCGGACAGCTACGAGCAGTACTTC.

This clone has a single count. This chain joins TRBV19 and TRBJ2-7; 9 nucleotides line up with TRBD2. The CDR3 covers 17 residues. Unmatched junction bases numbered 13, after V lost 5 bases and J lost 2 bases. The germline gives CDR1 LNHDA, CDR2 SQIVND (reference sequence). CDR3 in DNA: TGTGCCAGTAGTTCCCACCCCCGACTAGCGGAAACCTACGAGCAGTACTTC. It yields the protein CASSSHPRLAETYEQYF.

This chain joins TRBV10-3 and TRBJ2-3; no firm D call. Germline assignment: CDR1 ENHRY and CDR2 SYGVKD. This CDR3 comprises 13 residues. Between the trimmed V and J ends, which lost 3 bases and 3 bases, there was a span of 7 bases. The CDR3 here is CAISERLTDTQYF. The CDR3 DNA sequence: TGTGCCATCAGTGAAAGACTTACAGATACGCAGTATTTT.

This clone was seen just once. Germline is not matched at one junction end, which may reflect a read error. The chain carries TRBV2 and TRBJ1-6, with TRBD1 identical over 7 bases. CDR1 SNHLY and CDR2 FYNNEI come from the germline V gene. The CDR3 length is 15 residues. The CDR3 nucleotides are TGTGCCAGCAGGGAAGCGACAGGGCTGAATTCACCCCTCCACTTT. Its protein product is CASREATGLNSPLHF.

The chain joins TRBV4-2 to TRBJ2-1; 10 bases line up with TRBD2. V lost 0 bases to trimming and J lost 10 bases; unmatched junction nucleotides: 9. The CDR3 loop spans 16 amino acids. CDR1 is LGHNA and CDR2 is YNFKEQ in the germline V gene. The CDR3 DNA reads TGTGCCAGCAGCCAAGACAGCCTAGCGGGAGAATACGAGCAGTTCTTC. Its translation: CASSQDSLAGEYEQFF.

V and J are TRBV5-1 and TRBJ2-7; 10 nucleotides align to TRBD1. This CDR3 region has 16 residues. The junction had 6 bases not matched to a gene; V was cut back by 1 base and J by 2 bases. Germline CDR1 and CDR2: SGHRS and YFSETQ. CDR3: CASSLTSDRGPYEQYF. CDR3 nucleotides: TGCGCCAGCAGCTTGACGTCAGACAGGGGGCCCTACGAGCAGTACTTC.

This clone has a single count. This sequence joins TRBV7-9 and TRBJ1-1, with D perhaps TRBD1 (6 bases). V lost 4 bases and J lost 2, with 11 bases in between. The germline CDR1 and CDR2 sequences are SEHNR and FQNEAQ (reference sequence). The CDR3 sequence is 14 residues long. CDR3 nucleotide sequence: TGTGCCAGCAGCTACAGGGAAGGAAACACTGAAGCTTTCTTT. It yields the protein CASSYREGNTEAFF.

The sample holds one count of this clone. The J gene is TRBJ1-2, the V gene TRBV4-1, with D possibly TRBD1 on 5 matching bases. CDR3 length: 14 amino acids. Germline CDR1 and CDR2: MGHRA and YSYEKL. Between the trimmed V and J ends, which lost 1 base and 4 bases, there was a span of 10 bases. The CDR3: CASSQAQVTYGYTF. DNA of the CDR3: TGCGCCAGCAGCCAAGCACAGGTTACCTATGGCTACACCTTC.

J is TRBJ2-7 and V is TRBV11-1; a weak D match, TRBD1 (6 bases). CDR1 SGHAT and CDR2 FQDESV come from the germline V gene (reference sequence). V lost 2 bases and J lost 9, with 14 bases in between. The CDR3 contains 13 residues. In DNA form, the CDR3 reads TGTGCCAGCAGCTTAATAACAGGGCGGGTGCAGTACTTC. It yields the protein CASSLITGRVQYF.

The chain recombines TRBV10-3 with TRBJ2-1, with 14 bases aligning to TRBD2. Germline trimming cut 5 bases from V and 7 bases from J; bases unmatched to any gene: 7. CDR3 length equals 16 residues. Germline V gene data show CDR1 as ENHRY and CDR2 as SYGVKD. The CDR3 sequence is CAISTGTSGSFNEQFF. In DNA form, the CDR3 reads TGTGCCATCAGTACCGGGACTAGCGGGAGCTTTAATGAGCAGTTCTTC.

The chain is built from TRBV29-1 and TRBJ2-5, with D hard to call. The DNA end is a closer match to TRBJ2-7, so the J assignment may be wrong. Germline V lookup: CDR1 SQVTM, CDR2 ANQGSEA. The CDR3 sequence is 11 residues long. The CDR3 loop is CSVVLAYEQYF. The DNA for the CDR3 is TGCAGCGTTGTGCTAGCCTACGAGCAGTACTTC.

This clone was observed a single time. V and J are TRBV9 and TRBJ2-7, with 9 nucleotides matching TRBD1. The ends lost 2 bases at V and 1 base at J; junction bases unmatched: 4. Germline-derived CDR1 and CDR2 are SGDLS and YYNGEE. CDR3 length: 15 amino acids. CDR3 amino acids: CASSVKGTGSYEQYF. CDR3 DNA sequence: TGTGCCAGCAGCGTCAAGGGGACAGGGTCCTACGAGCAGTACTTC.

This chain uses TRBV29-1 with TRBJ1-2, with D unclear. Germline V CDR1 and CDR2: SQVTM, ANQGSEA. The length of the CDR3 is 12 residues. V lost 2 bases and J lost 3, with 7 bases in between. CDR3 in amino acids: CSVETNYYGYTF. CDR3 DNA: TGCAGCGTTGAAACGAACTACTATGGCTACACCTTC.

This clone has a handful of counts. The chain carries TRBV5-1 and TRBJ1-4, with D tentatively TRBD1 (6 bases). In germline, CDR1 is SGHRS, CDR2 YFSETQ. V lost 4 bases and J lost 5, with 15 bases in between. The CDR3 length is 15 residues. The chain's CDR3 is CASSSGQRINEKLFF. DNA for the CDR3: TGCGCCAGCAGCAGTGGACAGCGCATAAATGAAAAACTGTTTTTT. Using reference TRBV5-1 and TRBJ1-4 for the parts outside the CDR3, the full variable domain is KAGVTQTPRYLIKTRGQQVTLSCSPISGHRSVSWYQQTPGQGLQFLFEYFSETQRNKGNFPGRFSGRQFSNSRSEMNVSTLELGDSALYLCASSSGQRINEKLFFGSGTQLSVL.

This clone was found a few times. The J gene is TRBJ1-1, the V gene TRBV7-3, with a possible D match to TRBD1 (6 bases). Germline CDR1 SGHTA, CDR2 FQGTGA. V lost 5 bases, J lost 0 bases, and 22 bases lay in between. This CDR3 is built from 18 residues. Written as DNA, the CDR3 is TGTGCCAGCAGCCCAGCCGGACAGTTTCGGCGGATGAACACTGAAGCTTTCTTT. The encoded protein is CASSPAGQFRRMNTEAFF.

Here the CDR3 DNA reads TGTGCCAGCAGCTTAGCGCCTAGCGGGTCAATCACCGGGGAGCTGTTTTTT. Translating it yields CASSLAPSGSITGELFF. The chain employs TRBV11-2 and TRBJ2-2; 8 bases match TRBD2. The CDR3 totals 17 residues. J gave up 4 bases and V 1 base, and 8 bases lay outside the gene matches. The germline gives CDR1 SGHAT, CDR2 FQNNGV.

The CDR3 loop is CASSDTRSGPYGYTF. DNA of the CDR3: TGTGCCAGCAGTGATACGAGATCGGGTCCCTATGGCTACACCTTC. The chain links TRBV2 to TRBJ1-2; D is undetermined. V was clipped by 3 bases and J by 4 bases, with 15 bases between them. The CDR3 loop spans 15 amino acids. CDR1 SNHLY and CDR2 FYNNEI come from the germline V gene.